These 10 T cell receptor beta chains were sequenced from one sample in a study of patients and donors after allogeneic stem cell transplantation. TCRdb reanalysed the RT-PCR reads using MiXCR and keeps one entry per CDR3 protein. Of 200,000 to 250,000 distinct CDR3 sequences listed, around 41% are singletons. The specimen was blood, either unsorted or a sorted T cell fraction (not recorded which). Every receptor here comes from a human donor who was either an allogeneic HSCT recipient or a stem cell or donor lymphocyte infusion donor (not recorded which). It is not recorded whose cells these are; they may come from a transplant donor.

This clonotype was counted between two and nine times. In DNA form, the CDR3 reads TGTGCCAGCAGTTTAGTCGACGGGACTGAAGCTTTCTTT. This encodes CASSLVDGTEAFF. The chain joins TRBV12-3 or TRBV12-4 to TRBJ1-1, with unresolved D. The CDR3 length is 13 residues. With 1 base removed from V and 5 bases from J, the gap between germline ends came to 8 bases.

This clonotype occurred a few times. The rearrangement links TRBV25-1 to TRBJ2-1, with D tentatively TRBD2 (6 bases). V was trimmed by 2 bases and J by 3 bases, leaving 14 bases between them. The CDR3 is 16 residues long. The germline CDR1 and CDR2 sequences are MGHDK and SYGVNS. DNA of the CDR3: TGTGCCAGCAGTGAAAGCGGCGGGGCCATCTACAATGAGCAGTTCTTC. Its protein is CASSESGGAIYNEQFF.

CDR3 nucleotide sequence: TGTGCCAGCAGCCAAGATCTGGGGGGAACCTATGGCTACACCTTC. Its translation is CASSQDLGGTYGYTF. The chain recombines TRBV3-1 with TRBJ1-2; possibly TRBD1 for D (5 bases). Looked up from germline, CDR1 is LGHDT and CDR2 is YNNKEL (reference sequence). The CDR3 is 15 residues long. Trimming cost V 0 bases and J 4 bases, with 12 bases left between them.

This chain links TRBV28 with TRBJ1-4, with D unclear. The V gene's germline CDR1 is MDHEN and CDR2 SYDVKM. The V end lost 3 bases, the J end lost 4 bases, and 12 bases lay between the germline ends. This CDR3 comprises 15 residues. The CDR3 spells CASSFFWQSNEKLFF. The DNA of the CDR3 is TGTGCCAGCAGTTTTTTCTGGCAGAGTAATGAAAAACTGTTTTTT.

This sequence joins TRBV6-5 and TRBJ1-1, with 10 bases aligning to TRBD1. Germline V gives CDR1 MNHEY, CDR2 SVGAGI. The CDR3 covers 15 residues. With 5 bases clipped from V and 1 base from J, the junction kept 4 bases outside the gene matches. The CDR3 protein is CASSPGDRGNTEAFF. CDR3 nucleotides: TGTGCCAGCAGTCCCGGGGACAGGGGGAACACTGAAGCTTTCTTT.

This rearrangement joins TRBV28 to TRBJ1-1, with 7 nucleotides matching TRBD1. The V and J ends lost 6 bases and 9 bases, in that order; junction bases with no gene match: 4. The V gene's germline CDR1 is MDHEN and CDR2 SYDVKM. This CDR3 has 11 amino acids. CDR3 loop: CASRTGRQAFF. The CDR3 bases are TGTGCCAGCAGGACAGGGAGACAAGCTTTCTTT.

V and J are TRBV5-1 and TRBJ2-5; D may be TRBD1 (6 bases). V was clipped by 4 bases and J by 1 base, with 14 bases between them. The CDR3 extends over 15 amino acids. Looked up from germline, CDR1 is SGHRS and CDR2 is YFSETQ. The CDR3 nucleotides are TGCGCCAGCAGCCACTCGACAGGACTCCAAGAGACCCAGTACTTC. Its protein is CASSHSTGLQETQYF. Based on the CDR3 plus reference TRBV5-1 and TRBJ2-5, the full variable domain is KAGVTQTPRYLIKTRGQQVTLSCSPISGHRSVSWYQQTPGQGLQFLFEYFSETQRNKGNFPGRFSGRQFSNSRSEMNVSTLELGDSALYLCASSHSTGLQETQYFGPGTRLLVL.

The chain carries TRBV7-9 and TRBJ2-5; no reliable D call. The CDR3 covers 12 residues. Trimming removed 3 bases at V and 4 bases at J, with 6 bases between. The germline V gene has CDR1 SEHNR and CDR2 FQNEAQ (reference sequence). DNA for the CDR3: TGTGCCAGCAGCTTTCCCCCAGAGACCCAGTACTTC. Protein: CASSFPPETQYF.

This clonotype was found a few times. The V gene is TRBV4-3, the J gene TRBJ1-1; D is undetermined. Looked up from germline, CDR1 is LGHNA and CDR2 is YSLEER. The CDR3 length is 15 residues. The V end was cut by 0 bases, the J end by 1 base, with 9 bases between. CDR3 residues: CASSQDSAGNTEAFF. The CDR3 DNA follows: TGCGCCAGCAGCCAAGATTCGGCAGGGAACACTGAAGCTTTCTTT.

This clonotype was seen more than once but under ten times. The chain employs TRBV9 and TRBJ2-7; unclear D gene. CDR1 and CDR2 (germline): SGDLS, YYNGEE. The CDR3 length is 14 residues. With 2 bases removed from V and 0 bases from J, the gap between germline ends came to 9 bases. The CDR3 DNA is TGTGCCAGCAGCGTGGGCTCTCACTCCTACGAGCAGTACTTC. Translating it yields CASSVGSHSYEQYF.